The 31 T cell receptor beta chains given below trace back to one sample, sequenced in a study of blood T cell repertoires in COVID-19. Produced via immunoSEQ multiplex PCR; TCRdb's table is partial and in-frame only. The repertoire holds roughly 81,000 clones, with around 90% as singletons. The specimen was peripheral blood. All receptors derive from a young man with acute or convalescent COVID-19.

This clone was seen a single time. The chain joins TRBV9 to TRBJ2-2; D remains unclear. Trimming took 0 bases from V and 4 from J, leaving 7 bases between them. From germline, CDR1 is SGDLS and CDR2 YYNGEE. CDR3 length equals 14 residues. CDR3 amino acids: CASSVGGATGELFF. In DNA, the CDR3 is TGTGCCAGCAGCGTAGGAGGTGCCACCGGGGAGCTGTTTTTT.

This sequence joins TRBV7-9 and TRBJ2-3; 14 nucleotides agree with TRBD2. The length of the CDR3 is 15 residues. V was clipped by 5 bases and J by 4 bases; unmatched bases: 2. Looked up from germline, CDR1 is SEHNR and CDR2 is FQNEAQ (reference sequence). The DNA for the CDR3 is TGTGCCAGCAGCCCGGGACTAGCGGGAGCAGATACGCAGTATTTT. This sequence encodes CASSPGLAGADTQYF.

The chain uses TRBV5-6 and TRBJ1-5; perhaps TRBD1 as D (6 bases). With 1 base removed from V and 0 bases from J, the gap between germline ends came to 11 bases. There are 16 residues in the CDR3. The germline V gene has CDR1 SGHDT and CDR2 YYEEEE. This CDR3 is CASSLKQGYSNQPQHF. The CDR3, as DNA: TGTGCCAGCAGCTTGAAACAGGGTTATAGCAATCAGCCCCAGCATTTT.

The chain is built from TRBV9 and TRBJ2-2; the D gene is possibly TRBD2 (5 bases). The V end lost 0 bases, the J end lost 1 base, and 7 bases lay between the germline ends. CDR3 length equals 15 residues. Germline V CDR1 and CDR2: SGDLS, YYNGEE. The CDR3 sequence is CASSVGSGNTGELFF. The CDR3 DNA follows: TGTGCCAGCAGCGTAGGAAGCGGGAACACCGGGGAGCTGTTTTTT. Supplemented by reference TRBV9 and TRBJ2-2, the full variable domain reads DSGVTQTPKHLITATGQRVTLRCSPRSGDLSVYWYQQSLDQGLQFLIQYYNGEERAKGNILERFSAQQFPDLHSELNLSSLELGDSALYFCASSVGSGNTGELFFGEGSRLTVL.

V usage is TRBV7-3 and J usage is TRBJ2-6; D is undetermined. This CDR3 has 14 residues. V was trimmed by 2 bases and J by 0 bases, leaving 2 bases between them. The germline V gene has CDR1 SGHTA and CDR2 FQGTGA. CDR3 loop: CASSLHSGANVLTF. CDR3 nucleotides: TGTGCCAGCAGCTTACACTCTGGGGCCAACGTCCTGACTTTC. Full variable domain (outside the CDR3, taken from reference TRBV7-3 and TRBJ2-6): GAGVSQTPSNKVTEKGKYVELRCDPISGHTALYWYRQSLGQGPEFLIYFQGTGAADDSGLPNDRFFAVRPEGSVSTLKIQRTERGDSAVYLCASSLHSGANVLTFGAGSRLTVL.

The chain joins TRBV9 to TRBJ2-7, with 8 nucleotides matching TRBD2. V dropped 4 bases and J dropped 5; count of bases not matched to a gene: 11. The germline V gene encodes CDR1 SGDLS and CDR2 YYNGEE. The CDR3 spans 15 residues. The CDR3 nucleotides are TGTGCCAGCAGCCCCGAAGCGGGAGTAAACCACGAGCAGTACTTC. It codes for CASSPEAGVNHEQYF.

This clone occurred once. The V gene is TRBV7-8, the J gene TRBJ2-5, with D possibly being TRBD2 (6 bases). The CDR3 sequence is 14 residues long. Deletions cut 5 bases from V and 2 bases from J, with 12 bases between. Germline V gives CDR1 SGHVS, CDR2 FQNEAQ. The CDR3: CASSTNSGQETQYF. In DNA form, the CDR3 reads TGTGCCAGCAGCACCAATAGCGGACAAGAGACCCAGTACTTC.

The chain combines TRBV19 with TRBJ2-1; TRBD2 matches at 14 bases. The V and J ends lost 1 base and 9 bases, in that order; junction bases with no gene match: 8. The CDR3 runs to 17 residues. Germline V gene data show CDR1 as LNHDA and CDR2 as SQIVND (reference sequence). The CDR3 loop is CASSIGGTSGRRSEQFF. CDR3 DNA: TGTGCCAGTAGTATAGGGGGGACTAGCGGGAGACGCAGTGAGCAGTTCTTC. The variable domain in full, with the rest retrieved from reference TRBV19 and TRBJ2-1, is DGGITQSPKYLFRKEGQNVTLSCEQNLNHDAMYWYRQDPGQGLRLIYYSQIVNDFQKGDIAEGYSVSREKKESFPLTVTSAQKNPTAFYLCASSIGGTSGRRSEQFFGPGTRLTVL.

The chain recombines TRBV9 with TRBJ2-1, with D perhaps matching TRBD1 (5 bases). Germline V gives CDR1 SGDLS, CDR2 YYNGEE. The CDR3 runs to 14 residues. V was pared by 2 bases and J by 5 bases, with 11 bases between. The CDR3 sequence is CASSVGQGNNEQFF. Written as DNA, the CDR3 is TGTGCCAGCAGCGTCGGCCAGGGAAACAATGAGCAGTTCTTC.

The chain recombines TRBV6-5 with TRBJ2-7; the D gene is possibly TRBD2 (6 bases). Germline lookup yields CDR1 MNHEY and CDR2 SVGAGI. V lost 0 bases and J 5 bases, leaving 14 bases between the germline ends. The CDR3 consists of 15 residues. The CDR3 sequence: CASSYSGGSPHEQYF. The CDR3 DNA is TGTGCCAGCAGTTACTCGGGAGGTTCCCCCCACGAGCAGTACTTC.

This clone was found a few times. The rearrangement joins TRBV3-1 (or the pseudogene TRBV3-2) to TRBJ1-2; 8 nucleotides align to TRBD1. The germline gives CDR1 LGHDT, CDR2 YNNKEL (reference sequence). This CDR3 is built from 17 residues. The J segment lost 3 bases and the V segment lost 0 bases, leaving 9 bases of the junction unmatched. CDR3 loop: CASSQDGRQGLDYGYTF. The CDR3 DNA reads as TGTGCCAGCAGCCAAGATGGGCGACAGGGGCTAGACTATGGCTACACCTTC.

This chain connects TRBV19 to TRBJ2-7; 8 bases agree with TRBD1. After removal of 2 bases from V and 2 bases from J, the junction contained 11 bases not matched to a gene. The CDR3 consists of 17 residues. Germline V gene sequence: CDR1 LNHDA, CDR2 SQIVND (reference sequence). This chain's CDR3 is CASSIRGPGTGPYEQYF. CDR3 nucleotides: TGTGCCAGTAGTATAAGGGGGCCCGGGACAGGACCCTACGAGCAGTACTTC.

The genes are TRBV20-1 and TRBJ2-3; TRBD2 matches at 11 bases. Germline CDR1 reads DFQATT; CDR2 reads SNEGSKA (reference sequence). The length of the CDR3 is 16 residues. The V and J ends lost 3 bases and 1 base, in that order; junction bases with no gene match: 6. CDR3 region: CSASLLAGVGTDTQYF. In DNA form, the CDR3 reads TGCAGTGCTAGTCTACTAGCGGGAGTCGGCACAGATACGCAGTATTTT.

The V gene is TRBV18, the J gene TRBJ1-3, with D possibly being TRBD1 (5 bases). This CDR3 comprises 17 residues. Germline V CDR1 and CDR2: KGHSH, LQKENI. Trimming removed 1 base at V and 3 bases at J, with 16 bases between. The CDR3 loop reads CASSPRLTGEGGNTIYF. Here the CDR3 DNA reads TGTGCCAGCTCACCACGCCTCACAGGCGAAGGTGGAAACACCATATATTTT.

The rearrangement links TRBV24-1 to TRBJ1-5, with D possibly being TRBD1 (6 bases). Trimming took 9 bases from V and 7 from J, leaving 18 bases between them. This CDR3 has 14 amino acids. Germline-derived CDR1 and CDR2 are KGHDR and SFDVKD. The CDR3 region has the DNA TGTGCCACCGGGGGCAGGGATGAGCGGCAGCCCCAGCATTTT. Its protein is CATGGRDERQPQHF.

The J gene is TRBJ2-2, the V gene TRBV3-1 (or the pseudogene TRBV3-2), with TRBD2 matching 7 bases. Germline V gene data show CDR1 as LGHDT and CDR2 as YNNKEL (reference sequence). The junction had 7 bases not matched to a gene; V was cut back by 2 bases and J by 1 base. The length of the CDR3 is 17 residues. The DNA of the CDR3 is TGTGCCAGCAGCCAAAGGAGCGGGACTAAGAACACCGGGGAGCTGTTTTTT. Its protein product is CASSQRSGTKNTGELFF.

In this sample, this clone turned up once. The V call is TRBV25-1, the J call TRBJ1-4; weak D call: TRBD1 (6 bases). Germline values: CDR1 MGHDK, CDR2 SYGVNS. This CDR3 spans 15 amino acids. Trimming removed 6 bases from V and 3 bases from J, with 14 bases in between. CDR3 sequence: CASSRGGSANEKLFF. The CDR3 nucleotides read TGTGCCAGCAGCCGAGGGGGTTCGGCTAATGAAAAACTGTTTTTT.

The J gene is TRBJ2-7, the V gene TRBV6-1, with 8 bases fitting TRBD1. Germline V lookup: CDR1 MNHNS, CDR2 SASEGT. CDR3 length: 13 residues. Unmatched junction bases numbered 1, after V lost 3 bases and J lost 3 bases. The CDR3 nucleotides are TGTGCCAGCAGTGACGGACAGGGCTACGAGCAGTACTTC. It translates to CASSDGQGYEQYF.

This clone was seen just once. The CDR3 bases are TGTGCCAGCAGTCCCCTCGGACAGGGCAGGATTTCACCCCTCCACTTT. It yields the protein CASSPLGQGRISPLHF. The chain uses TRBV28 and TRBJ1-6; 8 nucleotides agree with TRBD1. Germline CDR1 and CDR2: MDHEN and SYDVKM. The CDR3 consists of 16 residues. V trimming: 5 bases; J trimming: 9 bases; junction bases outside the gene matches: 12.

This clone appeared a single time. The genes are TRBV27 and TRBJ2-7, with 11 bases aligning to TRBD2. Looked up from germline, CDR1 is MNHEY and CDR2 is SMNVEV (reference sequence). This CDR3 has 15 amino acids. J gave up 6 bases and V 1 base, and 5 bases lay outside the gene matches. The DNA for the CDR3 is TGTGCCAGCAGTTTATTTAGCGGGAGGGCCGTCGAGCAGTACTTC. This translates into CASSLFSGRAVEQYF.

The chain employs TRBV5-4 and TRBJ2-7; TRBD2 aligns across 12 bases. Trimming took 0 bases from V and 4 from J; bases not matched to a gene: 5. The CDR3 has 16 residues. Germline CDR1 is SGHNT and CDR2 is YYREEE (reference sequence). CDR3 DNA: TGTGCCAGCAGCTTGGGGGGACTAGCGGGTCGTTACGAGCAGTACTTC. Protein product: CASSLGGLAGRYEQYF.

The rearrangement uses TRBV12-3 or TRBV12-4 and TRBJ2-1; D not certain. V was cut by 5 bases and J by 5 bases, with 4 bases left in between. CDR3 length equals 11 residues. The CDR3 DNA reads TGTGCCAGCAGTATTAACAATGAGCAGTTCTTC. It yields the protein CASSINNEQFF.

The chain recombines TRBV5-6 with TRBJ2-3; D might be TRBD2 (6 bases). V lost 4 bases and J 2 bases, leaving 11 bases between the germline ends. Germline V gene sequence: CDR1 SGHDT, CDR2 YYEEEE. The CDR3 runs to 14 residues. In DNA, the CDR3 is TGTGCCAGCAGCCCGGGACTCCACACAGATACGCAGTATTTT. Translation: CASSPGLHTDTQYF.

The chain recombines TRBV25-1 with TRBJ2-5, with 7 bases that match TRBD2. Trimming took 7 bases from V and 5 from J; bases not matched to a gene: 7. This CDR3 comprises 13 residues. Looked up from germline, CDR1 is MGHDK and CDR2 is SYGVNS. Written as DNA, the CDR3 is TGTGCCAGCACGCGGGGGTGGGGGGAGACCCAGTACTTC. The encoded protein is CASTRGWGETQYF.

This chain joins TRBV7-2 and TRBJ2-1, with 7 bases that match TRBD2. CDR1 and CDR2 (germline): SGHTA, FQGNSA. With 6 bases clipped from V and 0 bases from J, the junction kept 8 bases outside the gene matches. The CDR3 runs 16 residues. The CDR3 is CASRKKGGSSYNEQFF. CDR3 coding DNA: TGTGCCAGCAGAAAAAAAGGCGGGAGCTCCTACAATGAGCAGTTCTTC.

The rearrangement links TRBV11-1 to TRBJ2-7; D is unresolved. The CDR3 is 11 residues long. Trimming pared 5 bases from V and 4 bases from J, leaving 6 bases between. In germline, CDR1 is SGHAT, CDR2 FQDESV (reference sequence). The CDR3 DNA reads as TGTGCCAGCAGCGTAAATTACGAGCAGTACTTC. Translating gives CASSVNYEQYF.

The chain carries TRBV2 and TRBJ2-5; tentatively, D is TRBD2 (6 bases). Germline CDR1 and CDR2: SNHLY and FYNNEI. Trimming cost V 7 bases and J 5 bases, with 14 bases left between them. The CDR3 spans 13 residues. The CDR3 protein is CASTRERGETQYF. The CDR3, as DNA: TGTGCCAGCACTCGGGAGAGGGGCGAGACCCAGTACTTC.

This clone has just a few counts. The CDR3 here is CASSYGQGVGEKLFF. The CDR3 bases are TGCGCCAGCAGCTACGGACAGGGTGTAGGTGAAAAACTGTTTTTT. The chain employs TRBV5-1 and TRBJ1-4, with 8 bases fitting TRBD1. This CDR3 region has 15 residues. J lost 7 bases, V lost 3 bases, and 8 bases had no gene match. Germline V lookup: CDR1 SGHRS, CDR2 YFSETQ.

The V and J genes are TRBV7-9 and TRBJ2-1, with 11 bases that match TRBD2. Germline CDR1 reads SEHNR; CDR2 reads FQNEAQ (reference sequence). V was pared by 8 bases and J by 9 bases, with 6 bases of the junction left unmatched. The CDR3 is 13 amino acids. The CDR3 nucleotides are TGTGCCAGCGTTAGCGGGAGGGCCAGTGAGCAGTTCTTC. Protein sequence: CASVSGRASEQFF.

V usage is TRBV7-3 and J usage is TRBJ2-2, with D possibly being TRBD2 (6 bases). V lost 6 bases and J 0 bases, leaving 14 bases between the germline ends. CDR1 and CDR2 (germline): SGHTA, FQGTGA. There are 16 residues in the CDR3. The DNA for the CDR3 is TGTGCCAGCAGGGAGGGCGGTAATACGAACACCGGGGAGCTGTTTTTT. It codes for CASREGGNTNTGELFF.

V and J are TRBV10-2 and TRBJ2-4; the D gene is possibly TRBD1 (6 bases). There are 15 residues in the CDR3. V gave up 0 bases and J gave up 14 bases, with 20 bases separating them. Germline V CDR1 and CDR2: WSHSY, SAAADI. In DNA form, the CDR3 reads TGCGCCAGCAGTGAGTCGACGATGGCAGGGGCCCTCAAGTACTTC. It encodes CASSESTMAGALKYF.